The 9 T cell receptor beta chains reported below all come from one sample, sequenced in a study of control samples from healthy donors and cancer patients. Sequenced by immunoSEQ multiplex PCR; TCRdb stores in-frame clones only, minus some. The sample contains about 95,000 clones, just under 85% of which appear only once. The sequencing sample was made of blood. The receptors stem from a man aged 25 to 45 in good health.

The chain carries TRBV29-1 and TRBJ2-3, with 7 bases aligning to TRBD1. CDR1 and CDR2 (germline): SQVTM, ANQGSEA. This CDR3 has 16 residues. J was trimmed by 0 bases and V by 3 bases; bases with no gene match: 9. This CDR3 is CSVEVWDRASTDTQYF. For the CDR3, the DNA is TGCAGCGTTGAGGTATGGGACAGAGCTAGCACAGATACGCAGTATTTT.

The chain uses TRBV19 and TRBJ1-6; possibly TRBD1 for D (5 bases). V was shortened by 3 bases and J by 11 bases, with 14 bases between the two germline ends. Germline lookup yields CDR1 LNHDA and CDR2 SQIVND (reference sequence). The CDR3 sequence is 14 residues long. The CDR3 DNA reads TGTGCCAGTAGTATCGAAGGGGCCAGTACACCCCTCCACTTT. Amino acid sequence: CASSIEGASTPLHF. Filled out from reference TRBV19 and TRBJ1-6, the complete variable domain reads DGGITQSPKYLFRKEGQNVTLSCEQNLNHDAMYWYRQDPGQGLRLIYYSQIVNDFQKGDIAEGYSVSREKKESFPLTVTSAQKNPTAFYLCASSIEGASTPLHFGNGTRLTVT.

The rearrangement uses TRBV25-1 and TRBJ2-1; no clear D. Germline CDR1 is MGHDK and CDR2 is SYGVNS. V was shortened by 1 base and J by 5 bases, with 12 bases between the two germline ends. The CDR3 extends over 15 amino acids. The CDR3 region has the DNA TGTGCCAGCAGTGAATCCCAAGATAACGACAATGAGCAGTTCTTC. This sequence encodes CASSESQDNDNEQFF.

The rearrangement uses TRBV11-2 and TRBJ2-2; a possible D gene is TRBD2 (6 bases). V was shortened by 2 bases and J by 1 base, with 14 bases between the two germline ends. From germline, CDR1 is SGHAT and CDR2 FQNNGV. The CDR3 loop spans 17 amino acids. The CDR3 here is CASSLNAAGRNTGELFF. As DNA, the CDR3 is TGTGCCAGCAGCTTAAACGCGGCGGGGCGGAACACCGGGGAGCTGTTTTTT.

The V and J genes are TRBV5-4 and TRBJ2-7, with 7 bases fitting TRBD1. After removal of 5 bases from V and 10 bases from J, the junction contained 21 bases not matched to a gene. The CDR3 contains 16 residues. The V gene's germline CDR1 is SGHNT and CDR2 YYREEE (reference sequence). CDR3 in amino acids: CASSQTGTVGIARQYF. CDR3 nucleotide sequence: TGTGCCAGCAGTCAGACCGGGACAGTTGGAATCGCTCGACAGTACTTC. Full variable domain (remainder filled in from reference TRBV5-4 and TRBJ2-7): ETGVTQSPTHLIKTRGQQVTLRCSSQSGHNTVSWYQQALGQGPQFIFQYYREEENGRGNFPPRFSGLQFPNYSSELNVNALELDDSALYLCASSQTGTVGIARQYFGPGTRLTVT.

This chain links TRBV7-9 with TRBJ1-6; weak D call: TRBD1 (6 bases). Germline CDR1 SEHNR, CDR2 FQNEAQ (reference sequence). V dropped 0 bases and J dropped 6 bases, with 12 bases sitting between them. The CDR3 consists of 16 residues. CDR3 loop: CASSLAGRGTNSPLHF. The DNA of the CDR3 is TGTGCCAGCAGCTTAGCGGGCAGGGGAACTAATTCACCCCTCCACTTT.

This rearrangement joins TRBV3-1 (or the pseudogene TRBV3-2) to TRBJ1-1; D gene ambiguous. The CDR3 totals 14 residues. CDR1 and CDR2 (germline): LGHDT, YNNKEL (reference sequence). V lost 0 bases and J 5 bases, leaving 10 bases between the germline ends. CDR3 amino acids: CASSQDLGGTEAFF. CDR3 DNA: TGTGCCAGCAGCCAAGATCTCGGAGGAACTGAAGCTTTCTTT.

This clone was seen a handful of times. This chain uses TRBV19 with TRBJ2-5, with 14 bases aligning to TRBD2. Germline-derived CDR1 and CDR2 are LNHDA and SQIVND (reference sequence). V dropped 7 bases and J dropped 5; count of bases not matched to a gene: 6. This CDR3 comprises 15 residues. The CDR3 here is CASNPGLAGAETQYF. CDR3 DNA sequence: TGTGCCAGTAATCCGGGACTAGCGGGGGCTGAGACCCAGTACTTC.

This chain connects TRBV7-9 to TRBJ2-7, with 10 bases that match TRBD1. The J segment lost 2 bases and the V segment lost 5 bases, leaving 9 bases of the junction unmatched. This CDR3 is built from 16 residues. Germline loops: CDR1 SEHNR, CDR2 FQNEAQ (reference sequence). CDR3 sequence (DNA): TGTGCCAGCAGCGGAGCCTGGACAGGGGGGACCTACGAGCAGTACTTC. Protein sequence: CASSGAWTGGTYEQYF. Full variable domain (rest looked up from reference TRBV7-9 and TRBJ2-7): DTGVSQNPRHKITKRGQNVTFRCDPISEHNRLYWYRQTLGQGPEFLTYFQNEAQLEKSRLLSDRFSAERPKGSFSTLEIQRTEQGDSAMYLCASSGAWTGGTYEQYFGPGTRLTVT.